These 23 T cell receptor beta chains were all obtained from the same sample, sequenced in a study of T cells in Graves' hyperthyroidism and ophthalmopathy. TCR beta CDR3 sequences were amplified from RNA transcripts. The HTBI primer set drove a first-round RT-PCR of the TCR CDR3. One entry per CDR3 protein, called by TCRdb with MiXCR from the multiplex PCR reads. The table includes a few hundred thousand distinct CDR3 sequences, roughly 13% detected once. The source material was blood. These receptor sequences come from a woman aged 18 to 35 with Graves' hyperthyroidism.

The chain recombines TRBV27 with TRBJ2-1, with no clear D. Germline V lookup: CDR1 MNHEY, CDR2 SMNVEV (reference sequence). The CDR3 totals 12 residues. Trimming took 6 bases from V and 3 from J, leaving 6 bases between them. In nucleotides, the CDR3 is TGTGCCAGCAGGGGCTACTACAATGAGCAGTTCTTC. Encoded protein: CASRGYYNEQFF.

This clonotype was seen only a few times. The V and J genes are TRBV19 and TRBJ1-1, with TRBD1 as a possible D gene (5 bases). This CDR3 has 14 amino acids. Trimming shortened V by 4 bases and J by 0 bases, and 9 bases separated the two germline ends. CDR1 LNHDA and CDR2 SQIVND come from the germline V gene (reference sequence). In DNA, the CDR3 is TGTGCCAGTAGTAGATTGACAGTGAACACTGAAGCTTTCTTT. As protein: CASSRLTVNTEAFF. Combining the CDR3 with reference TRBV19 and TRBJ1-1 gives the whole variable domain DGGITQSPKYLFRKEGQNVTLSCEQNLNHDAMYWYRQDPGQGLRLIYYSQIVNDFQKGDIAEGYSVSREKKESFPLTVTSAQKNPTAFYLCASSRLTVNTEAFFGQGTRLTVV.

There are many counts of this clonotype. The V gene is TRBV28, the J gene TRBJ1-5, with D uncertain. Germline assignment: CDR1 MDHEN and CDR2 SYDVKM. The CDR3 covers 15 residues. The V end was cut by 0 bases, the J end by 2 bases, with 8 bases between. CDR3 nucleotide sequence: TGTGCCAGCAGTTTATGGGGCCTGGGCAATCAGCCCCAGCATTTT. Translated: CASSLWGLGNQPQHF.

This clonotype was counted at least ten times. The chain is built from TRBV6-1 and TRBJ1-1; D unresolved. The CDR3 is made up of 13 amino acids. Germline V CDR1 and CDR2: MNHNS, SASEGT. Trimming removed 0 bases at V and 7 bases at J, with 9 bases between. The CDR3 DNA reads TGTGCCAGCAGTGAAGCGAAACTGCGTGAAGCTTTCTTT. Translating gives CASSEAKLREAFF.

There are a few counts of this clonotype. This chain uses TRBV29-1 with TRBJ1-5, with D unclear. This CDR3 region has 13 residues. V lost 4 bases to trimming and J lost 4 bases, with 11 bases between them. Germline lookup yields CDR1 SQVTM and CDR2 ANQGSEA. The CDR3 sequence is CSVVPSGNQPQHF. The CDR3 DNA sequence: TGCAGCGTTGTTCCTTCGGGAAATCAGCCCCAGCATTTT. Full variable domain (remainder filled in from reference TRBV29-1 and TRBJ1-5): SAVISQKPSRDICQRGTSLTIQCQVDSQVTMMFWYRQQPGQSLTLIATANQGSEATYESGFVIDKFPISRPNLTFSTLTVSNMSPEDSSIYLCSVVPSGNQPQHFGDGTRLSIL.

This clonotype appeared many times. The chain carries TRBV9 and TRBJ2-1; 12 nucleotides align to TRBD2. Germline V gene lookup returns CDR1 SGDLS and CDR2 YYNGEE. This CDR3 contains 15 residues. V dropped 2 bases and J dropped 8; count of bases not matched to a gene: 5. Here the CDR3 reads CASSVTSGRTDEQFF. The CDR3 DNA reads TGTGCCAGCAGCGTGACTAGCGGGAGAACCGATGAGCAGTTCTTC.

This clonotype was seen a few times. The chain couples TRBV25-1 to TRBJ2-4; D possibly uses TRBD1 or TRBD2 (5 bases each). CDR3 length: 14 residues. The V and J ends lost 4 bases and 7 bases respectively, with 14 bases between them. The germline gives CDR1 MGHDK, CDR2 SYGVNS. CDR3 residues: CASSGEGHLNIQYF. The CDR3, as DNA: TGTGCCAGCAGTGGTGAGGGGCATTTGAACATTCAGTACTTC.

This clonotype was detected many times. The chain is built from TRBV10-3 and TRBJ2-7, with a weak D call TRBD1 (6 bases). This CDR3 has 13 amino acids. V lost 6 bases and J lost 3, with 12 bases in between. Germline CDR1 is ENHRY and CDR2 is SYGVKD. The CDR3 DNA follows: TGTGCCATCAGAGGTGGCAGGGGCTACGAGCAGTACTTC. This sequence encodes CAIRGGRGYEQYF.

This clonotype was recorded a few times. The rearrangement links TRBV19 to TRBJ1-1; tentative D call: TRBD1 (5 bases). The CDR3 has 16 amino acids. Germline V gene sequence: CDR1 LNHDA, CDR2 SQIVND (reference sequence). Between the trimmed V and J ends, which lost 0 bases and 0 bases, there was a span of 11 bases. The CDR3 DNA reads TGTGCCAGTAGTATAGAGTCTCCAGGGATGAACACTGAAGCTTTCTTT. It codes for CASSIESPGMNTEAFF.

The J gene is TRBJ2-1, the V gene TRBV20-1, with 8 bases identical to TRBD2. The CDR3 runs 17 residues. The J segment lost 3 bases and the V segment lost 0 bases, leaving 10 bases of the junction unmatched. Germline CDR1 DFQATT, CDR2 SNEGSKA (reference sequence). The CDR3 DNA follows: TGCAGTGCTAGAGATCAGGCGAAGCTAGCGGGCTACAATGAGCAGTTCTTC. Translation: CSARDQAKLAGYNEQFF.

The rearrangement links TRBV27 to TRBJ2-3; D is unclear. Germline V lookup: CDR1 MNHEY, CDR2 SMNVEV (reference sequence). The CDR3 has 16 residues. V lost 0 bases and J 2 bases, leaving 12 bases between the germline ends. The CDR3 here is CASSLSIGWATDTQYF. The DNA for the CDR3 is TGTGCCAGCAGTTTATCCATCGGATGGGCCACAGATACGCAGTATTTT.

The chain is built from TRBV7-9 and TRBJ1-2, with D tentatively TRBD1 (6 bases). CDR3 length: 15 residues. Germline CDR1 is SEHNR and CDR2 is FQNEAQ (reference sequence). Trimming cost V 8 bases and J 4 bases, with 20 bases left between them. DNA of the CDR3: TGTGCCAGCGGACCCATAGGGGGGATGGTCTATGGCTACACCTTC. Translating gives CASGPIGGMVYGYTF.

The chain has TRBV19 and TRBJ1-3; no firm D call. Trimming pared 6 bases from V and 0 bases from J, leaving 15 bases between. This CDR3 comprises 16 residues. Germline CDR1 LNHDA, CDR2 SQIVND (reference sequence). The DNA of the CDR3 is TGTGCCAGTAGAACACGGACGGGAAGCTCTGGAAACACCATATATTTT. Its protein is CASRTRTGSSGNTIYF. The full variable domain, rest sourced from reference TRBV19 and TRBJ1-3, is DGGITQSPKYLFRKEGQNVTLSCEQNLNHDAMYWYRQDPGQGLRLIYYSQIVNDFQKGDIAEGYSVSREKKESFPLTVTSAQKNPTAFYLCASRTRTGSSGNTIYFGEGSWLTVV.

This clonotype was seen ten or more times. J is TRBJ2-7 and V is TRBV11-1; 7 nucleotides align to TRBD2. From germline, CDR1 is SGHAT and CDR2 FQDESV (reference sequence). V gave up 5 bases and J gave up 0 bases; unmatched junction bases: 7. The CDR3 contains 15 residues. The CDR3 loop reads CASSQAGVASYEQYF. The CDR3 DNA sequence: TGTGCCAGCAGCCAGGCGGGGGTTGCCTCCTACGAGCAGTACTTC.

The chain uses TRBV27 and TRBJ1-1, with D unclear. This CDR3 is 14 amino acids long. CDR1 is MNHEY, CDR2 SMNVEV, per germline (reference sequence). V shed 0 bases and J shed 8 bases, with 13 bases lying between them. The CDR3 bases are TGTGCCAGCAGTTTATCGTCGGGCGGTTGGGAAGCTTTCTTT. Translated, it gives CASSLSSGGWEAFF.

This clonotype was recorded many times. The chain uses TRBV10-1 and TRBJ2-3; D ambiguous. Between the trimmed V and J ends, which lost 6 bases and 4 bases, there was a span of 8 bases. The CDR3 sequence is 12 residues long. Germline V gene data show CDR1 as WNHNN and CDR2 as SYGVQD (reference sequence). The CDR3 protein is CASSSTPDTQYF. In DNA form, the CDR3 reads TGCGCCAGCAGCAGTACACCAGATACGCAGTATTTT.

Regarding this clonotype: This could be a read error, since a much larger clone is one nucleotide away. This chain joins TRBV30 and TRBJ1-1; TRBD1 agrees at 9 bases. With 8 bases clipped from V and 6 bases from J, the junction kept 10 bases outside the gene matches. Per germline, CDR1 GTSNPN and CDR2 SVGIG (reference sequence). The CDR3 is 13 amino acids. CDR3 nucleotides: TGTGCCGGGGCACAGGGGGCCACCGCTGAAGCTTTCTTT. Translated: CAGAQGATAEAFF.

This clonotype occurred many times. This chain connects TRBV13 to TRBJ2-7; 8 bases match TRBD2. Germline loops: CDR1 PRHDT, CDR2 FYEKMQ (reference sequence). Trimming removed 5 bases from V and 4 bases from J; junction bases left unmatched: 10. This CDR3 region has 15 residues. The DNA of the CDR3 is TGTGCCAGCAGCCGCCCTACTAGCGGATTATACGAGCAGTACTTC. Translating gives CASSRPTSGLYEQYF. The variable domain in full, completed from reference TRBV13 and TRBJ2-7, reads AAGVIQSPRHLIKEKRETATLKCYPIPRHDTVYWYQQGPGQDPQFLISFYEKMQSDKGSIPDRFSAQQFSDYHSELNMSSLELGDSALYFCASSRPTSGLYEQYFGPGTRLTVT.

The CDR3 here is CASSSGWDYEQYF. The CDR3 coding sequence is TGCGCCAGCAGCTCCGGTTGGGACTACGAGCAGTACTTC. This sequence joins TRBV5-1 and TRBJ2-7, with D unclear. The CDR3 runs 13 residues. V lost 3 bases to trimming and J lost 3 bases, with 10 bases between them. Germline V gene lookup returns CDR1 SGHRS and CDR2 YFSETQ.

The chain combines TRBV7-9 with TRBJ2-2; 14 nucleotides align to TRBD2. Losses at the gene ends were 4 bases for V and 3 bases for J; bases not matched to a gene: 10. This CDR3 spans 19 amino acids. Germline V gene data show CDR1 as SEHNR and CDR2 as FQNEAQ (reference sequence). CDR3 DNA: TGTGCCAGCAGCTCCGGAAGACTAGCGGGAGGGCCCGACACCGGGGAGCTGTTTTTT. Its protein product is CASSSGRLAGGPDTGELFF.

Ten or more counts support this clonotype. V usage is TRBV5-5 and J usage is TRBJ2-7; D gene unclear. V lost 4 bases and J 3 bases, leaving 17 bases between the germline ends. Germline-derived CDR1 and CDR2 are SGHKS and YYEKEE (reference sequence). This CDR3 spans 15 amino acids. CDR3 residues: CASSRLGDTYYEQYF. CDR3 bases: TGTGCCAGCAGCCGCCTAGGCGATACCTACTACGAGCAGTACTTC.

This clonotype has more than one count but fewer than ten. V usage is TRBV4-2 and J usage is TRBJ2-7; 8 nucleotides align to TRBD2. CDR1 LGHNA and CDR2 YNFKEQ come from the germline V gene. The CDR3 sequence is 15 residues long. Unmatched junction bases numbered 4, after V lost 1 base and J lost 2 bases. The CDR3 nucleotides read TGTGCCAGCAGCCAAGTTAGCGGGATTGCCTACGAGCAGTACTTC. It encodes CASSQVSGIAYEQYF.

At least ten counts were recorded for this clonotype. This chain uses TRBV7-3 with TRBJ2-3; tentatively, D is TRBD2 (5 bases). The V gene lost 8 bases and the J gene lost 2 bases, with 23 bases spanning the gap. The CDR3 contains 17 residues. Germline V lookup: CDR1 SGHTA, CDR2 FQGTGA. The CDR3 DNA follows: TGTGCCAGCGGCTCCCTCGGGGTGGGGTACCTCACAGATACGCAGTATTTT. Translated, it gives CASGSLGVGYLTDTQYF.